These 27 T cell receptor beta chains share one sample of origin, sequenced in a study of shared clonotypes between healthy human individuals. Here immunoSEQ multiplex PCR was the method, and the copy in TCRdb shows in-frame clones only, minus some. The sample has around 2,000,000 clones; more than 85% are singletons. CD45RO-negative, CCR7-selected cells formed the naive CD8 fraction, which excluded terminally differentiated effector memory CD45RA+ cells. Material: naive CD8+ T cells from PBMCs. The receptors originated from a man aged 18 to 29 in good health. Some clones in this sample may be carry-over from other donors' samples.

The chain is built from TRBV7-9 and TRBJ2-5; D is possibly TRBD2 (5 bases). With 5 bases removed from V and 5 bases from J, the gap between germline ends came to 12 bases. Germline V gene sequence: CDR1 SEHNR, CDR2 FQNEAQ (reference sequence). The CDR3 is 13 amino acids. The CDR3 is CASSPAGGETQYF. CDR3 bases: TGTGCCAGCAGCCCCGCCGGCGGGGAGACCCAGTACTTC.

This chain links TRBV5-1 with TRBJ2-1; 14 bases match TRBD2. The V gene's germline CDR1 is SGHRS and CDR2 YFSETQ. The CDR3 runs to 18 residues. Trimming cost V 0 bases and J 7 bases; bases outside gene matches: 9. The CDR3 is CASSLVGTSGSPYNEQFF. The CDR3 DNA sequence: TGCGCCAGCAGCTTGGTGGGGACTAGCGGGAGTCCGTATAATGAGCAGTTCTTC.

The chain joins TRBV27 to TRBJ2-2; 9 bases align to TRBD1. V shed 4 bases, J shed 5 bases, and the junction held 11 bases outside the gene matches. The length of the CDR3 is 17 residues. The V gene's germline CDR1 is MNHEY and CDR2 SMNVEV (reference sequence). In DNA form, the CDR3 reads TGTGCCAGCAGTTGGATCGGACGGACAGGGGAGACCGGGGAGCTGTTTTTT. Protein product: CASSWIGRTGETGELFF.

The CDR3: CASNGRTYEQYF. In DNA form, the CDR3 reads TGTGCCAGCAACGGGAGGACCTACGAGCAGTACTTC. The chain joins TRBV6-1 to TRBJ2-7, with TRBD2 matching 7 bases. This CDR3 is built from 12 residues. V lost 7 bases to trimming and J lost 2 bases; unmatched junction nucleotides: 2. The germline V gene has CDR1 MNHNS and CDR2 SASEGT.

This chain links TRBV29-1 with TRBJ1-2; D might be TRBD1 (6 bases). The germline CDR1 and CDR2 sequences are SQVTM and ANQGSEA. Trimming pared 3 bases from V and 0 bases from J, leaving 20 bases between. The CDR3 runs 17 residues. CDR3: CSVDGHDLRDTNYGYTF. The CDR3 DNA is TGCAGCGTTGACGGGCACGACTTACGGGACACTAACTATGGCTACACCTTC.

The chain employs TRBV5-6 and TRBJ1-1; D gene uncertain. The germline V gene encodes CDR1 SGHDT and CDR2 YYEEEE. V dropped 0 bases and J dropped 6 bases, with 12 bases sitting between them. CDR3 size: 14 residues. The CDR3 sequence is CASSLGRVGSEAFF. CDR3 in DNA: TGTGCCAGCAGCTTGGGGAGGGTCGGATCTGAAGCTTTCTTT. Combining the CDR3 with reference TRBV5-6 and TRBJ1-1 gives the whole variable domain DAGVTQSPTHLIKTRGQQVTLRCSPKSGHDTVSWYQQALGQGPQFIFQYYEEEERQRGNFPDRFSGHQFPNYSSELNVNALLLGDSALYLCASSLGRVGSEAFFGQGTRLTVV.

This chain joins TRBV7-9 and TRBJ2-7, with TRBD1 matching 7 bases. CDR3 size: 14 residues. J was trimmed by 2 bases and V by 5 bases; bases with no gene match: 6. Per the germline V gene, CDR1 is SEHNR and CDR2 is FQNEAQ (reference sequence). The CDR3 DNA follows: TGTGCCAGCAGCGACCGGGACAGTCCCTACGAGCAGTACTTC. This translates into CASSDRDSPYEQYF.

This rearrangement joins TRBV30 to TRBJ1-1; D unresolved. Trimming removed 8 bases from V and 4 bases from J, with 11 bases in between. The germline CDR1 and CDR2 sequences are GTSNPN and SVGIG (reference sequence). CDR3 length equals 11 residues. The CDR3 here is CAGLFGTEAFF. The CDR3 bases are TGTGCCGGCCTCTTTGGCACTGAAGCTTTCTTT.

This clone appeared once. The genes are TRBV27 and TRBJ1-1, with D perhaps TRBD1 (6 bases). The germline V and J ends were trimmed by 6 bases and 6 bases, with 17 bases remaining between them. Germline V gene lookup returns CDR1 MNHEY and CDR2 SMNVEV (reference sequence). This CDR3 has 14 amino acids. CDR3 coding DNA: TGTGCCAGCAGCACCCTACAGGGTATTCCTGAAGCTTTCTTT. It specifies CASSTLQGIPEAFF.

This clone was seen once. This chain uses TRBV28 with TRBJ2-5; no clear D. The germline V gene has CDR1 MDHEN and CDR2 SYDVKM. The CDR3 length is 13 residues. With 2 bases removed from V and 4 bases from J, the gap between germline ends came to 8 bases. CDR3 protein: CASSLALGETQYF. Written as DNA, the CDR3 is TGTGCCAGCAGTTTAGCTCTAGGAGAGACCCAGTACTTC.

The chain links TRBV5-5 to TRBJ2-7; weak D call: TRBD2 (6 bases). V lost 7 bases and J 4 bases, leaving 12 bases between the germline ends. Germline V gene data show CDR1 as SGHKS and CDR2 as YYEKEE (reference sequence). The CDR3 extends over 12 amino acids. This CDR3 reads CASGGERYEQYF. In DNA form, the CDR3 reads TGTGCCAGCGGCGGGGAGAGGTACGAGCAGTACTTC.

In its sample, this clone was seen once. The chain links TRBV5-6 to TRBJ1-2; D uncertain. This CDR3 has 12 amino acids. Germline lookup yields CDR1 SGHDT and CDR2 YYEEEE. Trimming shortened V by 3 bases and J by 4 bases, and 7 bases separated the two germline ends. CDR3 protein: CASSSESYGYTF. DNA for the CDR3: TGTGCCAGCAGCTCGGAATCCTATGGCTACACCTTC.

The chain joins TRBV25-1 to TRBJ2-3, with TRBD2 as a possible D gene (5 bases). Trimming removed 5 bases from V and 0 bases from J, with 12 bases in between. The CDR3 has 15 amino acids. CDR1 and CDR2 from the germline V gene are MGHDK and SYGVNS. The CDR3 DNA reads TGTGCCAGCAGTTCACACCGGACTAGCACAGATACGCAGTATTTT. Translating gives CASSSHRTSTDTQYF.

The V call is TRBV13, the J call TRBJ1-1; 9 positions agree with TRBD1. CDR1 and CDR2 (germline): PRHDT, FYEKMQ (reference sequence). This CDR3 spans 13 amino acids. Trimming took 5 bases from V and 4 from J; bases not matched to a gene: 2. For the CDR3, the DNA is TGTGCCAGCAGCCAGGACAGGGGCACTGAAGCTTTCTTT. It codes for CASSQDRGTEAFF.

The chain employs TRBV7-2 and TRBJ2-3, with TRBD1 identical over 7 bases. The V gene end was trimmed by 5 bases and the J gene end by 5 bases; junction bases not matched to a gene: 7. Looked up from germline, CDR1 is SGHTA and CDR2 is FQGNSA. The CDR3 covers 14 residues. The CDR3, as DNA: TGTGCCAGCAGCAACGACGGGACAGTAGATACGCAGTATTTT. Its protein product is CASSNDGTVDTQYF.

V is TRBV4-2 and J is TRBJ2-3, with a possible D match to TRBD2 (5 bases). CDR3 length: 15 residues. The ends were cut back, 0 bases at V and 0 bases at J, with 7 bases in the middle. The V gene's germline CDR1 is LGHNA and CDR2 YNFKEQ. CDR3 DNA sequence: TGTGCCAGCAGCCAAGATAAGCGGAGCACAGATACGCAGTATTTT. It encodes CASSQDKRSTDTQYF.

This sequence joins TRBV10-1 and TRBJ2-1, with TRBD2 matching 10 bases. The CDR3 totals 14 residues. J gave up 6 bases and V 3 bases, and 2 bases lay outside the gene matches. Germline CDR1 and CDR2: WNHNN and SYGVQD (reference sequence). Here the CDR3 reads CASSDSGGSNEQFF. DNA for the CDR3: TGCGCCAGCAGTGATAGCGGGGGGTCCAATGAGCAGTTCTTC.

About this clone itself: Other DNA variants within this sample encode the same CDR3. The chain has TRBV7-2 and TRBJ2-7; D unresolved. Germline V gene lookup returns CDR1 SGHTA and CDR2 FQGNSA. The V end was cut by 1 base, the J end by 0 bases, with 4 bases between. This CDR3 spans 13 amino acids. CDR3 sequence (DNA): TGTGCCAGCAGCTTAGACGGCTCCTACGAGCAGTACTTC. Its translation: CASSLDGSYEQYF.

The chain employs TRBV6-1 and TRBJ1-2; TRBD1 is a possible D gene (5 bases). Germline lookup yields CDR1 MNHNS and CDR2 SASEGT. The CDR3 loop spans 14 amino acids. V gave up 10 bases and J gave up 4 bases, with 19 bases separating them. The CDR3 coding sequence is TGTGCCACCACGAGTATGCAGGGCCTCTATGGCTACACCTTC. Protein: CATTSMQGLYGYTF.

This rearrangement joins TRBV6-6 to TRBJ1-1; perhaps TRBD1 as D (6 bases). V was trimmed by 2 bases and J by 5 bases, leaving 15 bases between them. This CDR3 has 15 amino acids. In germline, CDR1 is MNHNY, CDR2 SVGAGI (reference sequence). This CDR3 is CASSYMSGDRTEAFF. CDR3 coding DNA: TGTGCCAGCAGTTACATGTCAGGGGATCGGACTGAAGCTTTCTTT.

V usage is TRBV7-9 and J usage is TRBJ1-5; D remains ambiguous. Germline V gene data show CDR1 as SEHNR and CDR2 as FQNEAQ (reference sequence). Trimming left V 1 base short and J 0 bases short, with 13 bases between. The CDR3 loop spans 17 amino acids. The CDR3 here is CASSLGSAEDSNQPQHF. The CDR3 nucleotides read TGTGCCAGCAGCTTAGGATCCGCGGAGGATAGCAATCAGCCCCAGCATTTT.

As regards this clone: This same CDR3 is encoded by further DNA sequences in the sample. The V gene is TRBV29-1, the J gene TRBJ2-3; D is undetermined. Germline lookup yields CDR1 SQVTM and CDR2 ANQGSEA. The CDR3 is 10 residues long. V shed 7 bases and J shed 2 bases, with 4 bases lying between them. The CDR3 loop reads CSAFTDTQYF. CDR3 in DNA: TGCAGCGCCTTCACAGATACGCAGTATTTT.

This clone was detected a few times. The CDR3: CASSLPGGRDTGELFF. CDR3 DNA sequence: TGTGCCAGCAGCTTACCCGGAGGTCGGGACACCGGGGAGCTGTTTTTT. The chain uses TRBV7-6 and TRBJ2-2, with D maybe TRBD2 (5 bases). The germline gives CDR1 SGHVS, CDR2 FNYEAQ. This CDR3 is 16 amino acids long. Trimming pared 2 bases from V and 3 bases from J, leaving 13 bases between. The full variable domain, completed using reference TRBV7-6 and TRBJ2-2, is GAGVSQSPRYKVTKRGQDVALRCDPISGHVSLYWYRQALGQGPEFLTYFNYEAQQDKSGLPNDRFSAERPEGSISTLTIQRTEQRDSAMYRCASSLPGGRDTGELFFGEGSRLTVL.

Worth noting for this clone: At the DNA level, this CDR3 is encoded by other sequences in the same sample as well. The chain combines TRBV6-5 with TRBJ2-1; D possibly corresponds to TRBD1 (6 bases). The germline V gene encodes CDR1 MNHEY and CDR2 SVGAGI. The ends were cut back, 3 bases at V and 0 bases at J, with 12 bases in the middle. The CDR3 contains 16 residues. Here the CDR3 DNA reads TGTGCCAGCAGTTATTCAGGACAGCCCTCCTACAATGAGCAGTTCTTC. It translates to CASSYSGQPSYNEQFF.

Note on this clone: The same CDR3 is also encoded by other DNA sequences in this sample. The chain links TRBV11-2 to TRBJ2-1; D not certain. CDR3 length: 11 residues. V lost 2 bases to trimming and J lost 9 bases, with 5 bases between them. Germline CDR1 reads SGHAT; CDR2 reads FQNNGV. The DNA of the CDR3 is TGTGCCAGCAGCTTACTGGGTGAGCAGTTCTTC. This encodes CASSLLGEQFF.

The chain has TRBV10-3 and TRBJ2-2, with D perhaps given as TRBD1 or TRBD2 (5 bases each). The germline V and J ends were trimmed by 3 bases and 4 bases, with 15 bases remaining between them. Germline CDR1 and CDR2: ENHRY and SYGVKD. CDR3 size: 16 residues. CDR3 bases: TGTGCCATCAGTGATCTTGACAGAGGGGTCACCGGGGAGCTGTTTTTT. Amino acids: CAISDLDRGVTGELFF.

This clone was seen more than once but under ten times. The chain has TRBV7-9 and TRBJ1-5; maybe TRBD1 (6 bases). Germline loops: CDR1 SEHNR, CDR2 FQNEAQ (reference sequence). V was shortened by 5 bases and J by 6 bases, with 14 bases between the two germline ends. CDR3 length: 14 residues. The CDR3, as DNA: TGTGCCAGCAGCGATACGGGGGGCCTTCAGCCCCAGCATTTT. This encodes CASSDTGGLQPQHF.